Below are 31 T cell receptor beta chains sequenced from a single sample in a study of CXCR3-negative and CXCR3-positive naive CD8 T cells. Regarding the study as a whole: Naive cells that were CXCR3-positive had more hydrophobic TRB CDR3s (compared with CXCR3-negative naive cells).

Which antigens these TCRs recognize remains unknown. Carrying UMI labels, the TRB cDNA libraries were prepared through 5' RACE. TCRdb reworked the 5' RACE reads into one entry per CDR3 protein, no DNA. The sample totals approximately 7,000 distinct CDR3 sequences. The sequencing input was naive CXCR3+ CD8+ T cells from blood. Subset: CD45RO-CCR7+CD27+CD95- naive CD8+ T cells expressing CXCR3 (TNR3+). Receptor source: a human donor in good health. Some clones in this sample may be carry-over from other donors' samples.

The gene calls are TRBV20-1 and TRBJ2-3; TCRdb's D call, TRBD1, is unchecked because there is no DNA. The CDR3 is made up of 15 amino acids. CDR1 and CDR2 (germline): DFQATT, SNEGSKA (reference sequence). The CDR3 sequence: CSAGLLGSRTDTQYF.

The chain is built from TRBV19 and TRBJ2-7; checking the TCRdb D call of TRBD1 is not possible without DNA. This CDR3 is built from 17 residues. Germline values: CDR1 LNHDA, CDR2 SQIVND (reference sequence). CDR3 loop: CASSIVPERPYSYEQYF.

The rearrangement uses TRBV7-7 and TRBJ2-5; with no DNA, the TCRdb D assignment of TRBD2 cannot be verified. The CDR3 sequence is 19 residues long. Per the germline V gene, CDR1 is SSHAT and CDR2 is FNYEAQ (reference sequence). The CDR3 region is CASSPYPKTRRGEGETQYF. Using reference TRBV7-7 and TRBJ2-5 for the parts outside the CDR3, the full variable domain is GAGVSQSPRYKVTKRGQDVTLRCDPISSHATLYWYQQALGQGPEFLTYFNYEAQPDKSGLPSDRFSAERPEGSISTLTIQRTEQRDSAMYRCASSPYPKTRRGEGETQYFGPGTRLLVL.

This chain joins TRBV4-1 and TRBJ2-3; TCRdb returns TRBD2, unconfirmable since there is no DNA. Germline V CDR1 and CDR2: MGHRA, YSYEKL. The CDR3 extends over 17 amino acids. CDR3: CASSQDPGAPGTDTQYF.

This rearrangement joins TRBV29-1 to TRBJ2-7; TCRdb returns TRBD2, unconfirmable since there is no DNA. The CDR3 is 15 residues long. Germline V gene sequence: CDR1 SQVTM, CDR2 ANQGSEA. CDR3 residues: CSVEAAGGSSYEQYF.

Considering frequency, this clonotype is medium-sized. This sequence joins TRBV29-1 and TRBJ2-7; without DNA, the TCRdb call of TRBD1 cannot be checked. The CDR3 spans 13 residues. Germline V gene lookup returns CDR1 SQVTM and CDR2 ANQGSEA. The CDR3 spells CSVEGGDSYEQYF.

The chain uses TRBV4-1 and TRBJ2-5; the D call from TCRdb, TRBD1, cannot be confirmed without DNA. CDR1 and CDR2 from the germline V gene are MGHRA and YSYEKL. The CDR3 contains 17 residues. The CDR3 loop is CASSQDIGTGYQETQYF.

This clonotype is identified as medium-sized from frequency. The chain combines TRBV5-4 with TRBJ1-1; absent DNA, TCRdb's TRBD1 call cannot be checked. The germline CDR1 and CDR2 sequences are SGHNT and YYREEE (reference sequence). The CDR3 spans 14 residues. CDR3 sequence: CASSLEARGSEAFF.

The chain couples TRBV29-1 to TRBJ2-3; as DNA is missing, the TRBD1 call by TCRdb cannot be tested. The CDR3 has 18 amino acids. Germline V CDR1 and CDR2: SQVTM, ANQGSEA. CDR3 residues: CSVQTGSRIGLTTDTQYF.

The rearrangement joins TRBV7-2 to TRBJ2-7. CDR3 length: 12 amino acids. CDR1 is SGHTA, CDR2 FQGNSA, per germline. The CDR3 here is CASSFGVYEQYF.

According to its frequency, this clonotype is medium-sized (0.01 to 0.1%). The chain is built from TRBV7-9 and TRBJ2-7; TCRdb's D call, TRBD2, is unchecked because there is no DNA. The CDR3 totals 15 residues. The germline V gene has CDR1 SEHNR and CDR2 FQNEAQ (reference sequence). The chain's CDR3 is CASSLEEGTSYEQYF.

This clonotype shows up as medium-sized by frequency. The rearrangement uses TRBV13 and TRBJ1-5; the D gene TCRdb calls, TRBD1, cannot be checked with no DNA. CDR3 size: 15 residues. Germline values: CDR1 PRHDT, CDR2 FYEKMQ (reference sequence). CDR3 protein: CASSLGRGNDQPQHF.

The rearrangement links TRBV13 to TRBJ1-5; TCRdb reports TRBD1, a call that lacks DNA to check it against. Per the germline V gene, CDR1 is PRHDT and CDR2 is FYEKMQ (reference sequence). This CDR3 comprises 15 residues. The CDR3: CASSAGTGGDQPQHF.

CDR3 amino acids: CSVPGTLYGYTF. V is TRBV29-1 and J is TRBJ1-2; TCRdb picks TRBD1, but there is no DNA to check that call. Germline CDR1 and CDR2: SQVTM and ANQGSEA. The CDR3 spans 12 residues.

The chain is built from TRBV11-2 and TRBJ2-5. There are 16 residues in the CDR3. Germline V gene lookup returns CDR1 SGHAT and CDR2 FQNNGV. CDR3 loop: CASSLAPTNSQETQYF.

This clonotype is labeled medium-sized based on frequency. The V call is TRBV5-6, the J call TRBJ2-3. The CDR3 runs 14 residues. Germline lookup yields CDR1 SGHDT and CDR2 YYEEEE. This CDR3 is CASSPTMSTDTQYF.

In terms of frequency, this clonotype is medium-sized (0.01 to 0.1%). CDR3 residues: CASSPEWRSSYNEQFF. The chain employs TRBV4-1 and TRBJ2-1; TCRdb returns TRBD1, unconfirmable since there is no DNA. Germline V gene lookup returns CDR1 MGHRA and CDR2 YSYEKL. This CDR3 is 16 amino acids long.

The chain employs TRBV2 and TRBJ2-7. This CDR3 contains 15 residues. Germline loops: CDR1 SNHLY, CDR2 FYNNEI. The CDR3 protein is CASEALRTASYEQYF.

The J gene is TRBJ2-7, the V gene TRBV4-2; TCRdb gives TRBD1 as the D gene, but with no DNA this cannot be confirmed. CDR3 size: 17 residues. Germline CDR1 is LGHNA and CDR2 is YNFKEQ. The CDR3 region is CASSQDTTGTFAYEQYF.

This chain joins TRBV6-2 or TRBV6-3 and TRBJ2-7; with no DNA, the TCRdb D assignment of TRBD2 cannot be verified. The CDR3 totals 16 residues. Germline V gives CDR1 MNHEY, CDR2 SVGEGT. CDR3 loop: CASSYPLVGVLYEQYF.

This clonotype is labeled medium-sized based on frequency. This chain links TRBV20-1 with TRBJ2-7; TCRdb proposes TRBD1, but this gene call is untestable without DNA. This CDR3 contains 12 residues. Germline V lookup: CDR1 DFQATT, CDR2 SNEGSKA (reference sequence). This CDR3 reads CSADRVTYEQYF.

The CDR3 is CASSLDFVGETQYF. The rearrangement joins TRBV5-8 to TRBJ2-5. Germline CDR1 reads SGHTS; CDR2 reads YDEGEE. CDR3 size: 14 residues.

In terms of frequency, this clonotype is medium-sized. The chain combines TRBV29-1 with TRBJ2-5; TCRdb's D call, TRBD2, is unchecked because there is no DNA. CDR3 length: 14 residues. Germline loops: CDR1 SQVTM, CDR2 ANQGSEA. The CDR3 here is CSVLTSGPQETQYF. Full variable domain (remainder filled in from reference TRBV29-1 and TRBJ2-5): SAVISQKPSRDICQRGTSLTIQCQVDSQVTMMFWYRQQPGQSLTLIATANQGSEATYESGFVIDKFPISRPNLTFSTLTVSNMSPEDSSIYLCSVLTSGPQETQYFGPGTRLLVL.

The chain has TRBV27 and TRBJ2-3; TCRdb picks TRBD1, but there is no DNA to check that call. CDR1 is MNHEY and CDR2 is SMNVEV in the germline V gene (reference sequence). This CDR3 is 14 amino acids long. This CDR3 is CARGVTGQGDTQYF.

This clonotype is called medium-sized (0.01 to 0.1%) based on its frequency. This sequence joins TRBV15 and TRBJ2-3; TCRdb selects TRBD1, and the lack of DNA leaves this call unchecked. The CDR3 contains 18 residues. In germline, CDR1 is LNHNV, CDR2 YYDKDF (reference sequence). CDR3 sequence reads: CATSRAQLAFAPTDTQYF.

This chain's CDR3 is CASSGLSYNEQFF. The chain links TRBV6-5 to TRBJ2-1. CDR1 MNHEY and CDR2 SVGAGI come from the germline V gene. This CDR3 spans 13 amino acids.

The CDR3 loop reads CASSPRTSENTGELFF. The J gene is TRBJ2-2, the V gene TRBV9; TCRdb gives TRBD2 as the D gene, but with no DNA this cannot be confirmed. The CDR3 has 16 residues. The germline CDR1 and CDR2 sequences are SGDLS and YYNGEE.

The V gene is TRBV5-1, the J gene TRBJ2-7; TCRdb's D call of TRBD1 is untestable without DNA. The CDR3 totals 12 residues. Looked up from germline, CDR1 is SGHRS and CDR2 is YFSETQ. CDR3: CASRDRDYEQYF.

V usage is TRBV5-5 and J usage is TRBJ2-7; there is no DNA to check the TCRdb D call of TRBD1. The V gene's germline CDR1 is SGHKS and CDR2 YYEKEE (reference sequence). This CDR3 comprises 15 residues. The CDR3 loop reads CASSLAGTGPYEQYF.

Its frequency marks this clonotype as medium-sized (0.01 to 0.1%). The CDR3: CASSSSRGPGDTQYF. The rearrangement links TRBV5-1 to TRBJ2-3; the D call of TRBD1 rests on TCRdb alone, since no DNA is present to check it. This CDR3 spans 15 amino acids. Per the germline V gene, CDR1 is SGHRS and CDR2 is YFSETQ.

This clonotype is medium-sized (0.01 to 0.1%) by frequency. The chain combines TRBV6-5 with TRBJ2-7. The CDR3 totals 12 residues. Germline values: CDR1 MNHEY, CDR2 SVGAGI. The CDR3 sequence: CASSPSSYEQYF.